A single sample gave rise to the 2 T cell receptor beta chains below, sequenced in a study of cytomegalovirus exposure and HLA in healthy donors. In the PCR, 60 Vbeta and 13 Jbeta primers were used. Data came from immunoSEQ multiplex PCR; TCRdb stores just in-frame clones and leaves some out. The repertoire holds 150,000 to 200,000 clones, with over 75% as singletons. The sample taken for sequencing was PBMCs. The receptors derive from a woman aged 18 to 35 in good health and CMV-seronegative.

The J gene is TRBJ2-6, the V gene TRBV18, with D possibly being TRBD2 (5 bases). The CDR3 sequence is 17 residues long. V shed 2 bases and J shed 0 bases, with 11 bases lying between them. Germline assignment: CDR1 KGHSH and CDR2 LQKENI. Here the CDR3 reads CASSPYERFSGANVLTF. The CDR3 nucleotides read TGTGCCAGCTCACCATATGAGCGGTTCTCTGGGGCCAACGTCCTGACTTTC.

A single count supports this clone. This chain connects TRBV30 to TRBJ1-4, with D possibly matching TRBD1 (5 bases). Looked up from germline, CDR1 is GTSNPN and CDR2 is SVGIG (reference sequence). This CDR3 has 13 residues. Deletions cut 3 bases from V and 5 bases from J, with 10 bases between. The CDR3 coding sequence is TGTGCCTGGAGGCGTGGGGCAAATGAAAAACTGTTTTTT. Amino acid sequence: CAWRRGANEKLFF.